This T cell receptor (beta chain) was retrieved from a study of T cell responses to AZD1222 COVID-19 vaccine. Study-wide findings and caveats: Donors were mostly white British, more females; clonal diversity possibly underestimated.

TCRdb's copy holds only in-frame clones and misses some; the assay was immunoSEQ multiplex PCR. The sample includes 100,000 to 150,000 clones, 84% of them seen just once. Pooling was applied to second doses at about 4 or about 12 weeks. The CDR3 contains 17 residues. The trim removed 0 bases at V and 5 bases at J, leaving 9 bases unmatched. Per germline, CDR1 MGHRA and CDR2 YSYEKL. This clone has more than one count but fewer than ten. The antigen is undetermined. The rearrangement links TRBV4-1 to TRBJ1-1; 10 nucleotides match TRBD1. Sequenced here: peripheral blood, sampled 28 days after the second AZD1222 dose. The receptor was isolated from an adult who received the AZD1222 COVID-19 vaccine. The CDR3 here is CASSQDRDRGFVTEAFF. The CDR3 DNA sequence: TGCGCCAGCAGCCAAGATAGGGACAGGGGATTTGTAACTGAAGCTTTCTTT.